Following are 11 T cell receptor beta chains from one sample sequenced in a study of identical twins. MiXCR, run by TCRdb on the 5' RACE reads, gives a single entry per CDR3 protein. The sample lists some 570,000 distinct CDR3 sequences; more than 20% were seen once. Separately, the same data were catalogued under a study of yellow fever vaccine responses in identical twins.

The specimen was CD4+ T cells sorted from blood. These TCRs come from a woman aged 18-29 years in good health.

This clonotype came up a few times. The J gene is TRBJ2-5, the V gene TRBV20-1; 11 bases align to TRBD2. CDR3 length: 14 amino acids. J gave up 5 bases and V 3 bases, and 5 bases lay outside the gene matches. Germline CDR1 reads DFQATT; CDR2 reads SNEGSKA (reference sequence). The CDR3 spells CSASRVAGGETQYF. The CDR3 DNA reads as TGCAGTGCTAGTCGAGTAGCGGGAGGGGAGACCCAGTACTTC.

This chain links TRBV5-1 with TRBJ1-3; D might be TRBD1 (5 bases). Trimming removed 3 bases from V and 0 bases from J, with 13 bases in between. The germline V gene has CDR1 SGHRS and CDR2 YFSETQ. CDR3 length: 16 residues. CDR3 nucleotide sequence: TGCGCCAGCAGCTCAGACAGTTCCCACTCTGGAAACACCATATATTTT. This codes for CASSSDSSHSGNTIYF.

The table lists this clonotype with a few counts. The V call is TRBV11-2, the J call TRBJ1-1; D is unclear. CDR1 is SGHAT, CDR2 FQNNGV, per germline. The germline V and J ends were trimmed by 5 bases and 0 bases, with 10 bases remaining between them. The CDR3 length is 14 residues. CDR3 in DNA: TGTGCCAGCAGCCGAGACGGACTGAACACTGAAGCTTTCTTT. Protein: CASSRDGLNTEAFF.

This clonotype appeared a few times. This sequence joins TRBV28 and TRBJ2-1; D may be TRBD1 or TRBD2 (7 bases each). CDR3 length equals 16 residues. The germline gives CDR1 MDHEN, CDR2 SYDVKM. Trimming left V 5 bases short and J 4 bases short, with 18 bases between. The DNA of the CDR3 is TGTGCCAGCAGTATGGGAGGGGGGACAGAGTACAATGAGCAGTTCTTC. Protein sequence: CASSMGGGTEYNEQFF.

The rearrangement joins TRBV2 to TRBJ2-1, with 14 bases fitting TRBD2. The CDR3 is 16 amino acids. Unmatched junction bases numbered 11, after V lost 10 bases and J lost 6 bases. Germline CDR1 SNHLY, CDR2 FYNNEI. CDR3: CAITGLAGVGGNEQFF. Written as DNA, the CDR3 is TGTGCCATCACGGGACTAGCGGGAGTAGGTGGCAATGAGCAGTTCTTC.

Many counts were recorded for this clonotype. The chain's CDR3 is CASQRGAHNEQFF. Here the CDR3 DNA reads TGTGCCAGCCAGCGGGGGGCCCACAATGAGCAGTTCTTC. The rearrangement joins TRBV12-3 or TRBV12-4 to TRBJ2-1, with 9 bases that match TRBD2. The J segment lost 5 bases and the V segment lost 8 bases, leaving 4 bases of the junction unmatched. The CDR3 is 13 residues long.

The chain uses TRBV7-9 and TRBJ2-7, with D perhaps TRBD2 (5 bases). The CDR3 is 12 residues long. The germline V gene has CDR1 SEHNR and CDR2 FQNEAQ (reference sequence). Trimming removed 5 bases from V and 6 bases from J, with 11 bases in between. CDR3 in DNA: TGTGCCAGCAGCGCGGACTGGACCGAGCAGTACTTC. Residues: CASSADWTEQYF.

This clonotype was counted only a few times. The chain has TRBV28 and TRBJ2-1; 8 positions agree with TRBD1. The CDR3 covers 16 residues. Germline trimming cut 5 bases from V and 4 bases from J; bases unmatched to any gene: 10. In germline, CDR1 is MDHEN, CDR2 SYDVKM. The CDR3 loop reads CASSPPGQGKYNEQFF. CDR3 bases: TGTGCCAGCAGTCCTCCCGGACAGGGAAAGTACAATGAGCAGTTCTTC.

A few counts support this clonotype. V gene TRBV3-1 combines with J gene TRBJ2-7; no definite D call. V was clipped by 4 bases and J by 5 bases, with 12 bases between them. This CDR3 is 13 amino acids long. Germline values: CDR1 LGHDT, CDR2 YNNKEL (reference sequence). The CDR3 is CASSRTIGHEQYV. The CDR3 nucleotides are TGTGCCAGCAGCCGAACCATAGGCCACGAGCAGTACGTC.

The chain uses TRBV27 and TRBJ2-3; no definite D call. V gave up 7 bases and J gave up 6 bases, with 8 bases separating them. The CDR3 is 11 amino acids. Germline loops: CDR1 MNHEY, CDR2 SMNVEV (reference sequence). The CDR3 nucleotides are TGTGCCAGCACTTTGCCCGATACGCAGTATTTT. Its translation: CASTLPDTQYF.

CDR3 nucleotides: TGTGCCAGCAGTTTTCGAACAGGGGCCACTGAAGCTTTCTTT. Its protein is CASSFRTGATEAFF. The rearrangement uses TRBV12-3 or TRBV12-4 and TRBJ1-1; 7 bases align to TRBD1. The CDR3 length is 14 residues. The junction had 5 bases not matched to a gene; V was cut back by 3 bases and J by 4 bases.